This T cell receptor beta chain was profiled in a study of T cell responses to AZD1222 COVID-19 vaccine. Whole-study findings and limits: Donors, mostly white British, included more females; clonal diversity was possibly underestimated. Samples come after the peak T cell response, not at day 14. Only six AZD1222 recipients tested seropositive at baseline.

About this clone: Antigen specificity is unknown.

The CDR3 has 14 amino acids. Germline V CDR1 and CDR2: SGHDN, FVKESK. The V gene lost 0 bases and the J gene lost 2 bases, with 8 bases spanning the gap. Clones were sequenced by immunoSEQ multiplex PCR, and TCRdb holds only the in-frame ones, with some missing. The top ten clones hold less than 9% of a sample with 83,000 or so clones, approximately 91% of them seen once. The sequenced sample was peripheral blood, obtained 28 days after the second AZD1222 dose. The gene calls are TRBV14 and TRBJ2-7; no reliable D call. The sequence was obtained from an adult who received the AZD1222 COVID-19 vaccine. The DNA of the CDR3 is TGTGCCAGCAGCCAAGATAGGATCGCCTACGAGCAGTACTTC. Amino acids: CASSQDRIAYEQYF.